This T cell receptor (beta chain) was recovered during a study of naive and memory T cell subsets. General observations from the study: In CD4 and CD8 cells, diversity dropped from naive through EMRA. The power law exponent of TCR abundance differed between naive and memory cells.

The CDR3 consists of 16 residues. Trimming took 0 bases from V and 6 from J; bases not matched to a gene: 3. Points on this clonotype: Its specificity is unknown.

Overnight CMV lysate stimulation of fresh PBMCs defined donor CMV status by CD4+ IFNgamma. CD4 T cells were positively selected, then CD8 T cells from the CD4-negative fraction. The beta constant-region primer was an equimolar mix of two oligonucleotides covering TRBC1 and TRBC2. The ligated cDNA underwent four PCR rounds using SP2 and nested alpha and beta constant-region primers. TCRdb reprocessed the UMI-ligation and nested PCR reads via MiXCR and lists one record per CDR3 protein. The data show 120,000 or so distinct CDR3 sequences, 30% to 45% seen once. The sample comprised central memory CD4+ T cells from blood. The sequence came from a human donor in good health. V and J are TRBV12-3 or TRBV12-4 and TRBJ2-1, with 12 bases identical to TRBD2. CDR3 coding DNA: TGTGCCAGCAGTTTAGCGCAACTAGCGGGAGGCAATGAGCAGTTCTTC. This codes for CASSLAQLAGGNEQFF.